The present T cell receptor beta chain was sequenced within a study of cytomegalovirus exposure and HLA in healthy donors. PCR employed 60 Vbeta and 13 Jbeta primers. Using immunoSEQ multiplex PCR, the repertoire was profiled, and TCRdb retains in-frame clones only, with some absent. The table lists roughly 100,000 clones, more than 55% of them singletons. Concerning this clone: Its antigen is unidentified.

Findings of the study overall: Some TCR beta chains (roughly 150 of them) were listed as cytomegalovirus-associated. Researchers reported in a later analysis that common viral pathogens appeared linked to several top clusters. The authors confirmed in vitro that three CMV-associated chains were specific for CMV antigens. Within a later analysis, the majority of CMV-associated TCR beta chains appeared HLA-restricted.

The CDR3 has 16 amino acids. Per germline, CDR1 MDHEN and CDR2 SYDVKM. V gave up 0 bases and J gave up 4 bases; unmatched junction bases: 1. The chain has TRBV28 and TRBJ2-1; 12 bases map to TRBD2. The material sequenced was PBMCs. The TCR originated in a woman aged 50 to 60 in good health and CMV-seropositive. This CDR3 is CASSLWTSGGYNEQFF. The CDR3 DNA reads TGTGCCAGCAGTTTATGGACTAGCGGGGGTTACAATGAGCAGTTCTTC.